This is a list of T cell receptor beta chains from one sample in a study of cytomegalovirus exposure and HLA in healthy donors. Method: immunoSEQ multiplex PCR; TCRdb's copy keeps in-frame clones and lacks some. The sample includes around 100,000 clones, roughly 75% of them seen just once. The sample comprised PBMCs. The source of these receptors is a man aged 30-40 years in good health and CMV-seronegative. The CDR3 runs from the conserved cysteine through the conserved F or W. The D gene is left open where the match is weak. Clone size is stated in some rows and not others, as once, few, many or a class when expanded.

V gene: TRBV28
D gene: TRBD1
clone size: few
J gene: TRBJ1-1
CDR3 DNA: TGTGCCAGCAGTTTATTATTAGGGGGACAGGGGAACACTGAAGCTTTCTTT
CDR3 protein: CASSLLLGGQGNTEAFF

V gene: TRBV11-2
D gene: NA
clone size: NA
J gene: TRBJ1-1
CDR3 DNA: TGTGCCAGCAGCTCAGAATACGGGAACACTGAAGCTTTCTTT
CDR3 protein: CASSSEYGNTEAFF

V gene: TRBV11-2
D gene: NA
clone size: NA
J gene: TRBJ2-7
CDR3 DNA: TGTGCCAGCAGCTTAGATTTTGGAGCGCGTTATTACGAGCAGTACTTC
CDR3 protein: CASSLDFGARYYEQYF

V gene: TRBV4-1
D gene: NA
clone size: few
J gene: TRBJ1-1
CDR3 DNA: TGCGCCAGCAGCCAAGCTTTACAGGGGAACACTGAAGCTTTCTTT
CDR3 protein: CASSQALQGNTEAFF

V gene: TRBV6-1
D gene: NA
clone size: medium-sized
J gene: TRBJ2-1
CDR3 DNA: TGTGCCAGCAGTGAAAAGGAGGAGAATGAGCAGTTCTTC
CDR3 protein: CASSEKEENEQFF

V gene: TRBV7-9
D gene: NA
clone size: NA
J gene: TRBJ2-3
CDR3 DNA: TGTGCCAGCAGCTACGGGGATTCCACAGATACGCAGTATTTT
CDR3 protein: CASSYGDSTDTQYF

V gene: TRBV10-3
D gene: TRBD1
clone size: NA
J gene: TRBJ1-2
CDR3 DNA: TGTGCCATCAGCGGGGACAGCCCCTATGGCTACACCTTC
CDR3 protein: CAISGDSPYGYTF

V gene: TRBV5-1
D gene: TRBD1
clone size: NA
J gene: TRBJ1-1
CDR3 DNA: TGCGCCAGCAGCTTGGGGGAGGACAGGGGGAAAGACACTGAAGCTTTCTTT
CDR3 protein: CASSLGEDRGKDTEAFF

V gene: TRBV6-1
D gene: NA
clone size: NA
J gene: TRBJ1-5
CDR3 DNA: TGTGCCAGCAGATTCTACAGTACCAATCAGCCCCAGCATTTT
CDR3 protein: CASRFYSTNQPQHF

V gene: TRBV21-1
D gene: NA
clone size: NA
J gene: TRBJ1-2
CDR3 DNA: TGTGCCAGCAGCAAAAGGTCTATGGGACAGCTACCCTCCTTCCATGGCTACACCTTC
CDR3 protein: CASSKRSMGQLPSFHGYTF

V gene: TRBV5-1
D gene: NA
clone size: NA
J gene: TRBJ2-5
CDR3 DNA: TGCGCCAGCAGGGAAGTGGATAGCGAGACCCAGTACTTC
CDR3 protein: CASREVDSETQYF

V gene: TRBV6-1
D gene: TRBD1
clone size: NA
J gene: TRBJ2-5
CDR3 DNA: TGTGCCAGCAGTGAGGACAGGGAGTGGACCCAGTACTTC
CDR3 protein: CASSEDREWTQYF

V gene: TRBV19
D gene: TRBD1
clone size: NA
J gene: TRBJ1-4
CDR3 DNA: TGTGCCAGTAGTGGACAGGACAGAAATGAAAAACTGTTTTTT
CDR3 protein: CASSGQDRNEKLFF

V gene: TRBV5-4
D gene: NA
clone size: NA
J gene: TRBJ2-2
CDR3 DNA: TGTGCCAGCAGCTTGGCGGGGGTATCCACCGGGGAGCTGTTTTTT
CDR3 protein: CASSLAGVSTGELFF

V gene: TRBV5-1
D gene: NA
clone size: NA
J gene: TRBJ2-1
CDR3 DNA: TGCGCCAGCAGCTCGGGACTTGGTTCTTACAATGAGCAGTTCTTC
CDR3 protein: CASSSGLGSYNEQFF

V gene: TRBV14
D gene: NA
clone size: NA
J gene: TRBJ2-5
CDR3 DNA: TGTGCCAGCAGCTCTACAGACCTCCAAGAGACCCAGTACTTC
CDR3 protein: CASSSTDLQETQYF

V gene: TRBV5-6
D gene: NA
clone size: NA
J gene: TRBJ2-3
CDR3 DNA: TGTGCCAGCAGCTTGGTACAGGCGGTCGCAGATACGCAGTATTTT
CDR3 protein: CASSLVQAVADTQYF

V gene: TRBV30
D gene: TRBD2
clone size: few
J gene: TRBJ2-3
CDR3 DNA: TGTGCCTGGAGTGAACTACGGGGGGCAGATACGCAGTATTTT
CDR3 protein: CAWSELRGADTQYF

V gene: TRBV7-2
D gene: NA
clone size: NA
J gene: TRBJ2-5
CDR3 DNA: TGTGCCAGCAGCTTAGTCTGGGCGCAGCAAGAGACCCAGTACTTC
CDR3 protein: CASSLVWAQQETQYF

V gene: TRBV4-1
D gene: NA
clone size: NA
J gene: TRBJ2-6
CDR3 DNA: TGCGCCAGCAGTCGACTAGCTGGGGCCAACGTCCTGACTTTC
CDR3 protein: CASSRLAGANVLTF

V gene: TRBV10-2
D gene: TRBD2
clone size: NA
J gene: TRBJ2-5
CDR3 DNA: TGCGCCAGCAGTAAGGGGAGCGGGAGTCGGGGTAACGGGGAGACCCAGTACTTC
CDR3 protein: CASSKGSGSRGNGETQYF

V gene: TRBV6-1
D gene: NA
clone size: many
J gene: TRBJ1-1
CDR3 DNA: TGTGCCACCGGGGTGGGCGAGACAGGCCGTTCGATCTTT
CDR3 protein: CATGVGETGRSIF

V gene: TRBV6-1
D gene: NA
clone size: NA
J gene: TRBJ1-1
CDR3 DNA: TGTGCCAGCAGTGAGGGAGGGGAGAACACTGAAGCTTTCTTT
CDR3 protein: CASSEGGENTEAFF

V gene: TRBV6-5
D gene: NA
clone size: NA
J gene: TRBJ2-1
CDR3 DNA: TGTGCCAGCAGTTCCCCGCGGGGAAAGCCCTACAATGAGCAGTTCTTC
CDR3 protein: CASSSPRGKPYNEQFF

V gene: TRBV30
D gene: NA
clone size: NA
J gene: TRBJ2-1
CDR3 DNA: TGTGCCTGGAGTGTTATCCGGGGGTTTAAACAGTTCTTC
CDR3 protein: CAWSVIRGFKQFF

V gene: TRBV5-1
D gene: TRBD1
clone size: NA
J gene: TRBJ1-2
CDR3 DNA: TGCGCCAGCAGCCCCCGGGACAGGGGGGCCCATGGCTACACCTTC
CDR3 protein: CASSPRDRGAHGYTF

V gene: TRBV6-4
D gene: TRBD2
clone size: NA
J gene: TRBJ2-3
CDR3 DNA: TGTGCCAGCAGTGACTCTAGCGGGGGGTCTACGCAGTATTTT
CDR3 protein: CASSDSSGGSTQYF

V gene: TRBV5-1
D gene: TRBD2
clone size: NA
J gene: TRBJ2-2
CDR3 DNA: TGCGCCAGCAGCTTGTCTAGCGGGGTTAACACCGGGGAGCTGTTTTTT
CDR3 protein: CASSLSSGVNTGELFF

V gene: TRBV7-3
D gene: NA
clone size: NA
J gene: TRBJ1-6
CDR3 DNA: TGTGCCAGCAGCCCAACGGTGTCACCCCTCCACTTT
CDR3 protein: CASSPTVSPLHF

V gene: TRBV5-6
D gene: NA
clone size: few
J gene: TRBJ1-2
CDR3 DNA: TGTGCCAGCAGCTTGAGGGGTCCCTATGGCTACACCTTC
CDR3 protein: CASSLRGPYGYTF

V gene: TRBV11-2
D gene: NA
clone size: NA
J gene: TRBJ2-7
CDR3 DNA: TGTGCCAGCAGCTTAGGTCTTAACTACGAGCAGTACTTC
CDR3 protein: CASSLGLNYEQYF

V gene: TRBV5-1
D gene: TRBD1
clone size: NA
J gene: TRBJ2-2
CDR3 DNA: TGCGCCAGCAGCCCCCGGACAGGACAGAACACCGGGGAGCTGTTTTTT
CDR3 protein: CASSPRTGQNTGELFF

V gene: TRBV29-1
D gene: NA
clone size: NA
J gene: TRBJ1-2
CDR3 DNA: TGCAGCGTTCCTGGCAACCCAGCAGGGGGCTACACCTTC
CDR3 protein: CSVPGNPAGGYTF

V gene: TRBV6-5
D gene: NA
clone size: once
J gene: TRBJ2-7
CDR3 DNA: TGTGCCAGCGGGGCAGGGGTCGAGCAGTACTTC
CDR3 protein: CASGAGVEQYF

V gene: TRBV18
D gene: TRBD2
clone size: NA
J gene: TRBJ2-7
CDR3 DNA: TGTGCCAGCTCACGCACGACTAGCGGGAGTGACGAGCAGTACTTC
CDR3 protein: CASSRTTSGSDEQYF

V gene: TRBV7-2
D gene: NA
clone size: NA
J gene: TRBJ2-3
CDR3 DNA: TGTGCCAGCAGCGCAGGGCAGGCAGGGGGCACAGATACGCAGTATTTT
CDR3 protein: CASSAGQAGGTDTQYF

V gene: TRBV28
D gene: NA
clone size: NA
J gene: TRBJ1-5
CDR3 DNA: TGTGCCAGCAGCCGTCATTTCCAGGGAGGCAGCAATCAGCCCCAGCATTTT
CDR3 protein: CASSRHFQGGSNQPQHF

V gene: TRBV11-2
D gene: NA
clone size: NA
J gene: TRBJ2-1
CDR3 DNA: TGTGCCAGCAGCTCACTGACAGCTTACAATGAGCAGTTCTTC
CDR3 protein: CASSSLTAYNEQFF

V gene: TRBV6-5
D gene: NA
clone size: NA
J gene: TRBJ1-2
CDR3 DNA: TGTGCCAGCAGCCCACAGATTCTCTATGGCTACACCTTC
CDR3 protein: CASSPQILYGYTF

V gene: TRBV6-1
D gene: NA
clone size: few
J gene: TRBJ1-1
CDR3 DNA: TGTGCCAGCAGAGAACAGGGGAACACTGAAGCTTTCTTT
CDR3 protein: CASREQGNTEAFF